Listed here are 17 T cell receptor beta chains from one sample, sequenced in a study of immune cell composition in non-small cell lung cancer. Assay used: immunoSEQ multiplex PCR; TCRdb lists only in-frame clones, some missing. The sample contains roughly 3,000 clones, 86% of which appear only once. What was sequenced was lung tumor tissue. The receptors come from a human donor with non-small cell lung cancer.

The rearrangement links TRBV5-8 to TRBJ2-3; 8 positions agree with TRBD1. Germline trimming cut 2 bases from V and 1 base from J; bases unmatched to any gene: 3. The germline V gene has CDR1 SGHTS and CDR2 YDEGEE. This CDR3 spans 15 amino acids. The DNA of the CDR3 is TGTGCCAGCAGCTTACCGGGACAGGGCACAGATACGCAGTATTTT. It codes for CASSLPGQGTDTQYF. Supplemented by reference TRBV5-8 and TRBJ2-3, the full variable domain reads EAGVTQSPTHLIKTRGQQATLRCSPISGHTSVYWYQQALGLGLQFLLWYDEGEERNRGNFPPRFSGRQFPNYSSELNVNALELEDSALYLCASSLPGQGTDTQYFGPGTRLTVL.

This clone was seen just once. This chain joins TRBV10-3 and TRBJ2-7; possibly TRBD1 for D (5 bases). This CDR3 is built from 14 residues. Germline CDR1 and CDR2: ENHRY and SYGVKD. Trimming shortened V by 10 bases and J by 2 bases, and 18 bases separated the two germline ends. CDR3 nucleotide sequence: TGTGCCACCGGCCCCCACCAGGGTACCTACGAGCAGTACTTC. Its translation: CATGPHQGTYEQYF.

The rearrangement links TRBV19 to TRBJ1-5; D possibly corresponds to TRBD1 (6 bases). The length of the CDR3 is 14 residues. Germline CDR1 and CDR2: LNHDA and SQIVND (reference sequence). V lost 6 bases and J lost 7, with 16 bases in between. The CDR3 loop reads CASSQGGGPQPQHF. CDR3 DNA: TGTGCCAGTAGCCAAGGCGGGGGCCCCCAGCCCCAGCATTTT. The whole variable domain, filled in from reference TRBV19 and TRBJ1-5, reads DGGITQSPKYLFRKEGQNVTLSCEQNLNHDAMYWYRQDPGQGLRLIYYSQIVNDFQKGDIAEGYSVSREKKESFPLTVTSAQKNPTAFYLCASSQGGGPQPQHFGDGTRLSIL.

This clone was detected only once. This chain uses TRBV29-1 with TRBJ2-3; 12 bases are shared with TRBD1. The trim removed 5 bases at V and 4 bases at J, leaving 4 bases unmatched. The CDR3 totals 14 residues. Germline loops: CDR1 SQVTM, CDR2 ANQGSEA. Written as DNA, the CDR3 is TGCAGCGTTTGGGGACAGGGGGCATCAGATACGCAGTATTTT. This sequence encodes CSVWGQGASDTQYF.

The chain is built from TRBV19 and TRBJ2-7; possible D gene TRBD2, 5 bases. Per the germline V gene, CDR1 is LNHDA and CDR2 is SQIVND (reference sequence). The germline V and J ends were trimmed by 4 bases and 4 bases, with 14 bases remaining between them. CDR3 length: 14 residues. The DNA for the CDR3 is TGTGCCAGTAGTACCCGAGGGAACTTGTACGAGCAGTACGTC. It specifies CASSTRGNLYEQYV.

The J gene is TRBJ2-5, the V gene TRBV18; D ambiguous. Trimming removed 6 bases from V and 2 bases from J, with 4 bases in between. Germline V lookup: CDR1 KGHSH, CDR2 LQKENI. This CDR3 spans 11 amino acids. In DNA form, the CDR3 reads TGTGCCAGCTCTTATCAAGAGACCCAGTACTTC. It codes for CASSYQETQYF.

The chain has TRBV12-5 and TRBJ2-1; D is possibly TRBD2 (7 bases). Trimming took off 5 bases at V and 4 bases at J, with 21 bases between the two ends. This CDR3 contains 17 residues. Per germline, CDR1 LGHNT and CDR2 FRNRAP. The CDR3, as DNA: TGTGCTAGTGGTCCGGGGGGCTGGATACAAAGATACAATGAGCAGTTCTTC. It encodes CASGPGGWIQRYNEQFF.

The V gene is TRBV7-5, the J gene TRBJ1-2; the D segment call TRBD1 is taken from the table without a DNA check. TRBV7-5 is designated a pseudogene. CDR3 length: 13 residues. CDR3 in amino acids: CARSSTGLGGYTF. As DNA, the CDR3 is TGTGCCAGAAGCTCAACAGGGTTAGGGGGCTACACCTTC.

V gene TRBV7-2 combines with J gene TRBJ1-6; 8 nucleotides agree with TRBD1. J was trimmed by 10 bases and V by 7 bases; bases with no gene match: 15. The CDR3 is 16 residues long. The V gene's germline CDR1 is SGHTA and CDR2 FQGNSA. This CDR3 is CASTYTGGIERSPLHF. The CDR3 DNA follows: TGTGCCAGCACCTACACAGGGGGTATAGAACGATCACCCCTCCACTTT.

The chain uses TRBV4-3 and TRBJ1-1; 8 nucleotides agree with TRBD1. The CDR3 sequence is 14 residues long. J lost 7 bases, V lost 1 base, and 5 bases had no gene match. Germline CDR1 is LGHNA and CDR2 is YSLEER. The CDR3 is CASSQVRQGLEAFF. The DNA of the CDR3 is TGCGCCAGCAGCCAAGTCCGACAGGGGCTTGAAGCTTTCTTT.

This clone was counted a single time. The V and J genes are TRBV11-3 and TRBJ2-1; 8 bases align to TRBD1. Germline assignment: CDR1 SGHNT and CDR2 YENEEA. This CDR3 contains 15 residues. The J segment lost 1 base and the V segment lost 5 bases, leaving 4 bases of the junction unmatched. CDR3: CASSPTGASYNEQFF. In nucleotides, the CDR3 is TGTGCCAGCAGCCCGACAGGGGCTTCCTACAATGAGCAGTTCTTC. Together with reference TRBV11-3 and TRBJ2-1, the CDR3 gives the full variable domain: EAGVVQSPRYKIIEKKQPVAFWCNPISGHNTLYWYLQNLGQGPELLIRYENEEAVDDSQLPKDRFSAERLKGVDSTLKIQPAELGDSAVYLCASSPTGASYNEQFFGPGTRLTVL.

The V call is TRBV7-8, the J call TRBJ2-4, with TRBD2 matching 10 bases. CDR3 length: 18 residues. V gave up 1 base and J gave up 0 bases; unmatched junction bases: 6. Germline V CDR1 and CDR2: SGHVS, FQNEAQ. As DNA, the CDR3 is TGTGCCAGCAGCTTAGGCTATAGCGGGGGGCTAGCCAAAAACATTCAGTACTTC. Translating gives CASSLGYSGGLAKNIQYF.

The J gene is TRBJ1-6, the V gene TRBV5-4; 9 bases line up with TRBD1. With V trimmed by 4 bases and J by 10 bases, 9 bases remained unmatched. This CDR3 has 15 amino acids. Germline V gene lookup returns CDR1 SGHNT and CDR2 YYREEE (reference sequence). The CDR3: CASSMGTGLRSPLHF. In nucleotides, the CDR3 is TGTGCCAGCAGCATGGGGACAGGGCTGCGCTCACCCCTCCACTTT.

V gene TRBV7-2 combines with J gene TRBJ1-1; possible D gene TRBD1, 5 bases. The CDR3 length is 15 residues. The germline CDR1 and CDR2 sequences are SGHTA and FQGNSA. The ends were cut back, 5 bases at V and 11 bases at J, with 24 bases in the middle. This CDR3 is CASSPRQTTPLRAFF. The DNA for the CDR3 is TGTGCCAGCAGCCCCCGACAGACGACCCCCCTGCGGGCTTTCTTT.

V usage is TRBV5-1 and J usage is TRBJ1-2; TRBD1 matches at 8 bases. This CDR3 contains 16 residues. Germline V gives CDR1 SGHRS, CDR2 YFSETQ. V was pared by 2 bases and J by 2 bases, with 8 bases of the junction left unmatched. Here the CDR3 DNA reads TGCGCCAGCAGCTTCAGGGCAGGGGGCATAAACTATGGCTACACCTTC. It translates to CASSFRAGGINYGYTF.

The chain uses TRBV12-5 and TRBJ1-1; 10 nucleotides line up with TRBD1. V shed 5 bases and J 1 base; nucleotides not matched to a gene: 10. This CDR3 region has 17 residues. Germline lookup yields CDR1 LGHNT and CDR2 FRNRAP. CDR3 sequence: CASGAWGQGFGNTEAFF. In DNA, the CDR3 is TGTGCTAGTGGTGCCTGGGGACAGGGGTTCGGGAACACTGAAGCTTTCTTT.

The chain has TRBV6-6 and TRBJ1-1; D is undetermined. Trimming removed 5 bases from V and 1 base from J, with 8 bases in between. The germline V gene encodes CDR1 MNHNY and CDR2 SVGAGI (reference sequence). This CDR3 has 13 amino acids. In DNA form, the CDR3 reads TGTGCCAGCAGTGGGAGCGGGAACACTGAAGCTTTCTTT. This translates into CASSGSGNTEAFF.